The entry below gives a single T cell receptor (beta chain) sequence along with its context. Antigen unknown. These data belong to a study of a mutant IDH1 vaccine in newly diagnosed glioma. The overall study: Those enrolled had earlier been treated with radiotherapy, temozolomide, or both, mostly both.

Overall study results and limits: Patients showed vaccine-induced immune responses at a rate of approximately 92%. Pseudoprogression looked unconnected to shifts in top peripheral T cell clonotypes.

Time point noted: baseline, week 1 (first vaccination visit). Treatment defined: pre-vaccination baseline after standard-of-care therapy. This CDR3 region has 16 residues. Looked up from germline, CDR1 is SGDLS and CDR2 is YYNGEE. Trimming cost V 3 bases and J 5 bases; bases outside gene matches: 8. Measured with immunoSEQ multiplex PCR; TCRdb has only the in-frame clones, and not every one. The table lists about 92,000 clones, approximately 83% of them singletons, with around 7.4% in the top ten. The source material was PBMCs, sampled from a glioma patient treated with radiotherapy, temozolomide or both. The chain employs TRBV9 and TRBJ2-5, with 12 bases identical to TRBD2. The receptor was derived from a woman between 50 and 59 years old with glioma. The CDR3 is CASSASLAGGRETQYF. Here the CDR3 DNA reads TGTGCCAGCAGCGCCTCACTAGCGGGGGGCCGGGAGACCCAGTACTTC.